This is a list of T cell receptor beta chains from one sample in a study of CD8 T cells in Susac syndrome. TCRdb passed the immunoSEQ multiplex PCR reads through MiXCR, listing each CDR3 protein once. The sample includes about 200,000 distinct CDR3 sequences, almost 96% of them seen just once. The sequenced sample was CD4+ T cells from PBMCs. These receptors all come from a human donor with multiple sclerosis. CDR3s include the opening cysteine and the closing phenylalanine or tryptophan. A D gene is named only where the DNA matches it firmly. Expanded clones get a size class; other rows say once, few or many, or leave the size out.

size	D	V	J	CDR3	DNA
-	-	TRBV3-1	TRBJ1-2	CASSQGWGVGYTF	TGTGCCAGCAGCCAAGGGTGGGGGGTCGGCTACACCTTC
-	-	TRBV12-3/TRBV12-4	TRBJ2-1	CATSRGPSYNEQFF	TGTGCCACCTCCAGGGGACCCTCCTACAATGAGCAGTTCTTC
-	TRBD2	TRBV30	TRBJ2-1	CAWRGAGVLNEQFF	TGTGCCTGGAGAGGAGCGGGGGTTCTCAATGAGCAGTTCTTC
-	TRBD1	TRBV28	TRBJ1-2	CASSGDRGLGGYTF	TGTGCCAGCAGTGGCGACAGGGGATTGGGCGGCTACACCTTC
once	-	TRBV6-2/TRBV6-3	TRBJ2-1	CASSGPQDEQFF	TGTGCCAGCAGTGGACCCCAGGATGAGCAGTTCTTC
once	-	TRBV30	TRBJ1-2	CAWSKGSYGYTF	TGTGCCTGGAGTAAAGGTAGCTATGGCTACACCTTC
-	TRBD2	TRBV12-3/TRBV12-4	TRBJ2-5	CASSRTSGDQETQYF	TGTGCCAGCAGTCGGACTAGCGGGGATCAAGAGACCCAGTACTTC
-	-	TRBV9	TRBJ2-1	CASSVAYNEQFF	TGTGCCAGCAGCGTAGCTTACAATGAGCAGTTCTTC
-	TRBD2	TRBV20-1	TRBJ2-3	CSATFLAGATDTQYF	TGCAGTGCAACCTTTTTAGCGGGGGCCACAGATACGCAGTATTTT
once	-	TRBV15	TRBJ2-7	CATGAWGEQYF	TGTGCCACCGGGGCTTGGGGAGAGCAGTACTTC
-	TRBD1	TRBV10-3	TRBJ2-1	CAIADREYEQFF	TGTGCCATCGCGGACAGGGAATATGAGCAGTTCTTC
-	-	TRBV15	TRBJ1-5	CATSRGGGGQPQHF	TGTGCCACCAGCAGAGGGGGTGGGGGTCAGCCCCAGCATTTT
-	-	TRBV20-1	TRBJ1-6	CSAHLQANSPLHF	TGCAGTGCTCATCTCCAGGCCAATTCACCCCTCCACTTT
-	TRBD1	TRBV3-1	TRBJ1-1	CATEQGPNTEAFF	TGTGCCACCGAACAGGGGCCGAACACTGAAGCTTTCTTT
-	-	TRBV19	TRBJ2-1	CASTNWIRRGGDMAYNEQFF	TGTGCCAGTACCAACTGGATTCGGCGTGGTGGGGACATGGCCTACAATGAGCAGTTCTTC
-	-	TRBV13	TRBJ2-1	CASSSVYGEQFF	TGTGCCAGCAGCTCAGTCTATGGTGAGCAGTTCTTC
-	-	TRBV9	TRBJ2-1	CASSPLGRGSYNEQFF	TGTGCCAGCAGCCCCTTGGGGCGGGGCTCCTACAATGAGCAGTTCTTC
-	-	TRBV6-5	TRBJ1-5	CASSQTGNRGQPQHF	TGTGCCAGCAGCCAAACAGGGAATAGGGGTCAGCCCCAGCATTTT
-	-	TRBV12-3/TRBV12-4	TRBJ1-6	CASRRRAAVNSPLHF	TGTGCCAGCAGAAGGAGGGCAGCGGTTAATTCACCCCTCCACTTT
few	-	TRBV11-3	TRBJ2-1	CASSLEPFSRGFF	TGTGCCAGCAGCTTAGAACCATTCAGTAGAGGGTTCTTC
-	-	TRBV6-2/TRBV6-3	TRBJ2-3	CASSYGQGPDTQYF	TGTGCCAGCAGTTACGGCCAGGGCCCAGATACGCAGTATTTT
-	-	TRBV6-5	TRBJ2-3	CASSRGTRTDTQYF	TGTGCCAGCAGTAGGGGGACAAGAACAGATACGCAGTATTTT
-	-	TRBV20-1	TRBJ2-1	CSARIGRNEQFF	TGCAGTGCTAGAATCGGCCGGAATGAGCAGTTCTTC
once	-	TRBV30	TRBJ2-5	CAWSWGNQETQYF	TGTGCCTGGAGTTGGGGGAACCAAGAGACCCAGTACTTC
-	-	TRBV20-1	TRBJ1-5	CSAPDFGNQPQHF	TGCAGTGCTCCGGACTTTGGCAATCAGCCCCAGCATTTT
-	-	TRBV12-5	TRBJ1-4	CASGYWGEKLFF	TGTGCTAGTGGGTACTGGGGCGAAAAACTGTTTTTT
-	-	TRBV29-1	TRBJ2-7	CSVARDPYYEQYF	TGCAGCGTGGCCCGAGACCCTTATTACGAGCAGTACTTC
-	-	TRBV9	TRBJ2-5	CASSFRGRTQETQYF	TGTGCCAGCAGCTTCCGGGGTAGAACCCAAGAGACCCAGTACTTC
-	-	TRBV29-1	TRBJ2-3	CSVEQFLSGGTDTQYF	TGCAGCGTTGAACAGTTCCTATCAGGTGGCACAGATACGCAGTATTTT
-	-	TRBV7-2	TRBJ1-1	CASSLKASPGSTEAFF	TGTGCCAGCAGCTTAAAGGCTTCCCCAGGCAGCACTGAAGCTTTCTTT
-	-	TRBV29-1	TRBJ2-5	CSVDSSSRRTQYF	TGCAGCGTTGATTCCTCTAGTCGACGGACCCAGTACTTC
once	TRBD2	TRBV18	TRBJ2-5	CASSPPGLAGGETQYF	TGTGCCAGCTCACCACCGGGACTAGCGGGGGGCGAGACCCAGTACTTC
-	-	TRBV12-3/TRBV12-4	TRBJ1-4	CASSLQGWGEKLFF	TGTGCCAGCAGTTTACAGGGGTGGGGTGAAAAACTGTTTTTT
few	TRBD1	TRBV20-1	TRBJ1-2	CSARTGGYGYTF	TGCAGTGCTAGAACAGGGGGCTATGGCTACACCTTC
-	TRBD2	TRBV18	TRBJ2-3	CASSPRSGGTDTQYF	TGTGCCAGCTCACCTCGGAGCGGGGGCACAGATACGCAGTATTTT
-	-	TRBV20-1	TRBJ2-3	CSASVTVDADTQYF	TGCAGTGCTAGTGTGACAGTAGACGCAGATACGCAGTATTTT
-	-	TRBV25-1	TRBJ2-5	CASRASGETQYF	TGTGCCAGCAGGGCCTCGGGGGAGACCCAGTACTTC
-	-	TRBV27	TRBJ2-7	CASSSSGQLSDEQYF	TGTGCCAGCAGTTCCTCGGGACAACTTTCTGACGAGCAGTACTTC
-	-	TRBV11-3	TRBJ2-7	CASSPGSGDSYEQYF	TGTGCCAGCAGCCCCGGTAGCGGAGACTCCTACGAGCAGTACTTC
-	-	TRBV30	TRBJ2-1	CAWRGRSEDQFF	TGTGCCTGGAGGGGCAGGTCAGAAGACCAGTTCTTC
-	-	TRBV30	TRBJ2-1	CAWRGGRDPYNEQFF	TGTGCCTGGAGGGGGGGGCGAGACCCCTACAATGAGCAGTTCTTC
-	-	TRBV20-1	TRBJ1-1	CSALAPNTEAFF	TGCAGTGCCTTAGCGCCGAACACTGAAGCTTTCTTT
-	TRBD2	TRBV7-2	TRBJ2-1	CASSFKTSGGEQFF	TGTGCCAGCAGCTTCAAAACTAGCGGGGGTGAGCAGTTCTTC
-	-	TRBV19	TRBJ2-7	CASSPDRSYEQYF	TGTGCCAGTAGTCCAGACAGGAGCTACGAGCAGTACTTC
-	-	TRBV7-9	TRBJ1-4	CASSPRPGGNEKLFF	TGTGCCAGCAGTCCCCGTCCGGGGGGTAATGAAAAACTGTTTTTT
once	TRBD2	TRBV3-1	TRBJ2-3	CASSPISGGGADTQYF	TGTGCCAGCAGCCCCATCTCGGGCGGGGGTGCAGATACGCAGTATTTT
-	-	TRBV27	TRBJ1-2	CASSLRGAANYGYTF	TGTGCCAGCAGTTTAAGGGGGGCGGCTAACTATGGCTACACCTTC
-	TRBD1	TRBV29-1	TRBJ1-1	CSVEINYRGRYEAFF	TGCAGCGTTGAGATCAACTACAGGGGCAGGTATGAAGCTTTCTTT
-	TRBD1	TRBV30	TRBJ2-3	CAWREQGIGTDTQYF	TGTGCCTGGAGAGAACAGGGGATAGGCACAGATACGCAGTATTTT
-	TRBD1	TRBV30	TRBJ2-7	CAWSAVSGTGWF	TGTGCCTGGAGTGCTGTTTCGGGGACAGGTTGGTTC
-	-	TRBV29-1	TRBJ1-2	CSVESGRGGGYGYTF	TGCAGCGTTGAATCGGGGAGGGGAGGTGGTTATGGCTACACCTTC
-	-	TRBV29-1	TRBJ2-1	CSVGREHEQFF	TGCAGCGTTGGAAGGGAGCATGAGCAGTTCTTC
-	TRBD1	TRBV7-9	TRBJ2-7	CASSLSGQVNEQYF	TGTGCCAGCAGCCTATCGGGACAGGTAAACGAGCAGTACTTC